The 23 T cell receptor beta chains given below trace back to one sample, sequenced in a study of beta chain features in type 1 diabetes. The antigens of these receptors remain unknown. Expressed TCRB transcripts were sequenced because the entire RNA isolate underwent reverse transcription. Some clones are missing from TCRdb's copy, which holds only in-frame ones; the method was immunoSEQ multiplex PCR. Of over 150,000 clones in the sample, around a tenth were seen once. Study outcomes and limitations: When Type 1 diabetes patients were examined, their TCRB CDR3s proved moderately but significantly shorter in all four CD4+ subsets.

The source material was central memory CD4+ T cells from blood. The receptor set was obtained from a man aged 25 to 40 with type 1 diabetes.

The rearrangement links TRBV5-6 to TRBJ2-3, with 14 bases matching TRBD2. In germline, CDR1 is SGHDT, CDR2 YYEEEE. Germline trimming cut 2 bases from V and 5 bases from J; bases unmatched to any gene: 7. The CDR3 has 17 residues. In DNA, the CDR3 is TGTGCCAGCAGCTTATCAGGACTAGCGGGAGGAGGAGATACGCAGTATTTT. This encodes CASSLSGLAGGGDTQYF.

This clone was observed a handful of times. The rearrangement joins TRBV30 to TRBJ2-4; 9 bases are a match to TRBD1. J lost 16 bases, V lost 1 base, and 8 bases had no gene match. Germline V gives CDR1 GTSNPN, CDR2 SVGIG (reference sequence). The CDR3 runs to 12 residues. The DNA for the CDR3 is TGTGCCTGGAGTGGTTCGTGGGACAGGGCCTACTTC. Encoded protein: CAWSGSWDRAYF. Full variable domain (outside the CDR3, taken from reference TRBV30 and TRBJ2-4): SQTIHQWPATLVQPVGSPLSLECTVEGTSNPNLYWYRQAAGRGLQLLFYSVGIGQISSEVPQNLSASRPQDRQFILSSKKLLLSDSGFYLCAWSGSWDRAYFGAGTRLSVL.

This clone was seen only a few times. Distinct nucleotide sequences in the sample also encode this CDR3. The J gene is TRBJ2-6, the V gene TRBV28; 7 positions agree with TRBD1. The length of the CDR3 is 15 residues. The V segment lost 6 bases and the J segment 2 bases; nucleotides outside the gene matches: 4. CDR1 and CDR2 from the germline V gene are MDHEN and SYDVKM. Here the CDR3 reads CASSPTGAGANVLTF. The CDR3 DNA reads TGTGCCAGCAGCCCCACAGGGGCTGGGGCCAACGTCCTGACTTTC.

This clone was seen more than once but under ten times. The V call is TRBV6-5, the J call TRBJ2-5; tentatively, D is TRBD1 (6 bases). This CDR3 contains 13 residues. Germline values: CDR1 MNHEY, CDR2 SVGAGI. Trimming took off 8 bases at V and 2 bases at J, with 12 bases between the two ends. The CDR3 sequence: CASSRQEQETQYF. CDR3 nucleotides: TGTGCCAGCTCCCGACAGGAACAAGAGACCCAGTACTTC.

CDR3 region: CASSVLAGSNEQFF. The DNA for the CDR3 is TGTGCCAGCAGCGTACTAGCGGGGTCCAATGAGCAGTTCTTC. The V call is TRBV9, the J call TRBJ2-1; 9 bases fit TRBD2. The CDR3 has 14 amino acids. Looked up from germline, CDR1 is SGDLS and CDR2 is YYNGEE. Trimming took 1 base from V and 6 from J; bases not matched to a gene: 2.

This clone was observed a handful of times. V usage is TRBV19 and J usage is TRBJ2-1, with TRBD2 matching 9 bases. With V trimmed by 3 bases and J by 4 bases, 4 bases remained unmatched. Germline CDR1 and CDR2: LNHDA and SQIVND (reference sequence). The CDR3 sequence is 15 residues long. DNA of the CDR3: TGTGCCAGTAGTATTCTTAGCGGGAGTTACAATGAGCAGTTCTTC. Protein: CASSILSGSYNEQFF.

The V call is TRBV5-1, the J call TRBJ2-7; D is perhaps TRBD2 (6 bases). Germline lookup yields CDR1 SGHRS and CDR2 YFSETQ. The CDR3 loop spans 14 amino acids. V was shortened by 4 bases and J by 5 bases, with 16 bases between the two germline ends. The chain's CDR3 is CASSAGGPGNEQYF. The DNA for the CDR3 is TGCGCCAGCAGCGCTGGAGGGCCGGGGAACGAGCAGTACTTC.

V and J are TRBV9 and TRBJ1-4; 9 bases map to TRBD1. Trimming at V came to 5 bases and at J to 5 bases, leaving 10 bases not matched to a gene. Germline CDR1 reads SGDLS; CDR2 reads YYNGEE. The CDR3 sequence is 16 residues long. Written as DNA, the CDR3 is TGTGCCAGCAGTTATCGCACCGGGACAGGGAATGAAAAACTGTTTTTT. It is translated as CASSYRTGTGNEKLFF. Complete variable domain (other parts from reference TRBV9 and TRBJ1-4): DSGVTQTPKHLITATGQRVTLRCSPRSGDLSVYWYQQSLDQGLQFLIQYYNGEERAKGNILERFSAQQFPDLHSELNLSSLELGDSALYFCASSYRTGTGNEKLFFGSGTQLSVL.

This sequence joins TRBV5-1 and TRBJ2-5; 11 bases align to TRBD2. CDR1 is SGHRS and CDR2 is YFSETQ in the germline V gene. This CDR3 region has 16 residues. Unmatched junction bases numbered 5, after V lost 3 bases and J lost 1 base. The DNA of the CDR3 is TGCGCCAGCAGCTCAGGAGGGACTAGCGGCCAAGAGACCCAGTACTTC. It yields the protein CASSSGGTSGQETQYF.

The chain has TRBV6-1 and TRBJ1-2; D is uncertain. V lost 3 bases to trimming and J lost 7 bases, with 12 bases between them. In germline, CDR1 is MNHNS, CDR2 SASEGT. CDR3 length: 13 amino acids. The CDR3 sequence: CASSEGTRAGYTF. As DNA, the CDR3 is TGTGCCAGCAGTGAGGGAACGAGGGCTGGCTACACCTTC.

The chain has TRBV6-1 and TRBJ1-1; D unclear. CDR3 length: 13 residues. Germline loops: CDR1 MNHNS, CDR2 SASEGT. The germline V and J ends were trimmed by 6 bases and 1 base, with 9 bases remaining between them. CDR3 DNA: TGTGCCAGCAGAAAAGAGGGGAACACTGAAGCTTTCTTT. Amino acids: CASRKEGNTEAFF.

The sample holds a few counts of this clone. This chain joins TRBV6-1 and TRBJ2-1, with 9 nucleotides matching TRBD2. With V trimmed by 8 bases and J by 6 bases, 8 bases remained unmatched. The CDR3 extends over 14 amino acids. The germline V gene has CDR1 MNHNS and CDR2 SASEGT. The CDR3 sequence: CASVLAGLVNEQFF. CDR3 in DNA: TGTGCCAGCGTCCTAGCGGGACTGGTCAATGAGCAGTTCTTC.

There are a few counts of this clone. The V and J genes are TRBV18 and TRBJ2-7; possibly TRBD2 for D (5 bases). Germline CDR1 and CDR2: KGHSH and LQKENI. Trimming shortened V by 2 bases and J by 5 bases, and 10 bases separated the two germline ends. CDR3 length: 13 residues. In nucleotides, the CDR3 is TGTGCCAGCTCACCAAGGGCAGCGGACGAGCAGTACTTC. It yields the protein CASSPRAADEQYF.

V usage is TRBV5-4 and J usage is TRBJ2-1; tentative D call: TRBD1 (6 bases). The CDR3 has 15 amino acids. CDR1 is SGHNT, CDR2 YYREEE, per germline (reference sequence). V lost 4 bases and J lost 0, with 11 bases in between. Here the CDR3 reads CASSDTGTSYNEQFF. The CDR3 DNA follows: TGTGCCAGCAGCGACACAGGGACCTCCTACAATGAGCAGTTCTTC. Variable domain in full (rest from reference TRBV5-4 and TRBJ2-1): ETGVTQSPTHLIKTRGQQVTLRCSSQSGHNTVSWYQQALGQGPQFIFQYYREEENGRGNFPPRFSGLQFPNYSSELNVNALELDDSALYLCASSDTGTSYNEQFFGPGTRLTVL.

V usage is TRBV4-2 and J usage is TRBJ2-7; D perhaps matches TRBD2 (5 bases). In germline, CDR1 is LGHNA, CDR2 YNFKEQ. The V end was cut by 3 bases, the J end by 4 bases, with 13 bases between. This CDR3 comprises 14 residues. The CDR3 DNA reads TGTGCCAGCAGCCAGGGAGTAGGCGAGTACGAGCAGTACTTC. Encoded protein: CASSQGVGEYEQYF.

This clone has only a few counts. The genes are TRBV19 and TRBJ2-6; possibly TRBD1 for D (6 bases). This CDR3 comprises 17 residues. Germline CDR1 LNHDA, CDR2 SQIVND (reference sequence). Trimming took off 5 bases at V and 2 bases at J, with 16 bases between the two ends. CDR3 DNA: TGTGCCAGTAGTTCACAGGGCCGGGCCACTGGGGCCAACGTCCTGACTTTC. Translation: CASSSQGRATGANVLTF.

The V call is TRBV18, the J call TRBJ1-2; D call uncertain. V lost 3 bases to trimming and J lost 8 bases, with 19 bases between them. The germline CDR1 and CDR2 sequences are KGHSH and LQKENI. The CDR3 spans 15 residues. CDR3 bases: TGTGCCAGCTCACCGGGCAGCCGGTTCCCTGGAGGCTACACCTTC. As protein: CASSPGSRFPGGYTF.

J is TRBJ1-4 and V is TRBV5-1, with a weak D call TRBD1 (5 bases). V lost 1 base and J lost 10, with 14 bases in between. The CDR3 is made up of 14 amino acids. From germline, CDR1 is SGHRS and CDR2 YFSETQ. CDR3 sequence reads: CASSLRAGNRKLFF. In DNA, the CDR3 is TGCGCCAGCAGCTTGAGGGCAGGGAACCGAAAACTGTTTTTT. Full variable domain (missing parts from reference TRBV5-1 and TRBJ1-4): KAGVTQTPRYLIKTRGQQVTLSCSPISGHRSVSWYQQTPGQGLQFLFEYFSETQRNKGNFPGRFSGRQFSNSRSEMNVSTLELGDSALYLCASSLRAGNRKLFFGSGTQLSVL.

This clone was observed a handful of times. The chain is built from TRBV19 and TRBJ1-5, with TRBD1 identical over 8 bases. Looked up from germline, CDR1 is LNHDA and CDR2 is SQIVND (reference sequence). The trim removed 5 bases at V and 4 bases at J, leaving 7 bases unmatched. This CDR3 contains 15 residues. The CDR3 loop is CASSDRGSPNQPQHF. The CDR3 DNA follows: TGTGCCAGTAGTGACAGGGGCTCCCCTAATCAGCCCCAGCATTTT.

This clone showed up just a few times. The genes are TRBV28 and TRBJ1-5; D may be TRBD1 (5 bases). Deletions cut 10 bases from V and 5 bases from J, with 12 bases between. CDR3 size: 12 residues. Germline values: CDR1 MDHEN, CDR2 SYDVKM. The CDR3 bases are TGTGCCACGGGGGGTAGGGATCAGCCCCAGCATTTT. Protein sequence: CATGGRDQPQHF.

The V and J genes are TRBV28 and TRBJ2-1; 7 bases are a match to TRBD1. The CDR3 covers 15 residues. V dropped 5 bases and J dropped 5; count of bases not matched to a gene: 9. Germline CDR1 and CDR2: MDHEN and SYDVKM. CDR3 residues: CASSDWTGVDNEQFF. The CDR3 region has the DNA TGTGCCAGCAGTGACTGGACAGGTGTGGACAATGAGCAGTTCTTC.

This clone came up a few times. The chain has TRBV11-2 and TRBJ2-3; no clear D gene. The ends were cut back, 1 base at V and 5 bases at J, with 7 bases in the middle. The CDR3 spans 13 residues. Germline V lookup: CDR1 SGHAT, CDR2 FQNNGV. Here the CDR3 DNA reads TGTGCCAGCAGCTTAGCGTTTCGAGATACGCAGTATTTT. Translating it yields CASSLAFRDTQYF. Supplemented by reference TRBV11-2 and TRBJ2-3, the full variable domain reads EAGVAQSPRYKIIEKRQSVAFWCNPISGHATLYWYQQILGQGPKLLIQFQNNGVVDDSQLPKDRFSAERLKGVDSTLKIQPAKLEDSAVYLCASSLAFRDTQYFGPGTRLTVL.

The rearrangement uses TRBV7-2 and TRBJ2-3; TRBD2 matches at 9 bases. V gave up 1 base and J gave up 4 bases; unmatched junction bases: 3. There are 15 residues in the CDR3. Germline values: CDR1 SGHTA, CDR2 FQGNSA. CDR3 residues: CASSLGGREADTQYF. In DNA form, the CDR3 reads TGTGCCAGCAGCTTAGGCGGGAGGGAGGCAGATACGCAGTATTTT. The full variable domain, completed using reference TRBV7-2 and TRBJ2-3, is GAGVSQSPSNKVTEKGKDVELRCDPISGHTALYWYRQSLGQGLEFLIYFQGNSAPDKSGLPSDRFSAERTGGSVSTLTIQRTQQEDSAVYLCASSLGGREADTQYFGPGTRLTVL.